A single sample gave rise to the 2 T cell receptor beta chains below, sequenced in a study of blood T cell repertoires in COVID-19. TCRdb's table, derived via immunoSEQ multiplex PCR, lists solely in-frame clones and lacks some. There are around 300,000 clones in the sample; 88% occur only once, and 3% lies in the top ten. Sample: PBMCs or T cells enriched from blood (not recorded which). These receptors were collected from a woman in her forties or fifties who had recovered from COVID-19.

V is TRBV9 and J is TRBJ2-2, with TRBD2 identical over 13 bases. V dropped 3 bases and J dropped 0; count of bases not matched to a gene: 8. Per the germline V gene, CDR1 is SGDLS and CDR2 is YYNGEE. The CDR3 spans 19 residues. The CDR3 loop reads CASSAGTSGTRANTGELFF. The CDR3 coding sequence is TGTGCCAGCAGCGCCGGGACTAGCGGGACCCGGGCGAACACCGGGGAGCTGTTTTTT.

This clone was detected ten times or more. This chain links TRBV6-4 with TRBJ2-6; possibly TRBD2 for D (6 bases). Germline assignment: CDR1 MRHNA and CDR2 SNTAGT. This CDR3 is built from 14 residues. V lost 6 bases, J lost 4 bases, and 10 bases lay in between. CDR3 region: CASSRGSGANVLTF. As DNA, the CDR3 is TGTGCCAGCAGCCGGGGGTCCGGGGCCAACGTCCTGACTTTC.